This T cell receptor (beta chain) is from a study of identifying expanded T cells in peripheral blood (dated by TCRdb to the late 2010s). Regarding the study in general: Separate aliquots of the same genomic DNA pool were sequenced to produce technical replicates, and four replicates were compared in pairs.

During the collection period, no immune events, such as infections, were documented for the healthy donors. Blood repertoires from healthy donors were used as a training cohort for calibrating time-dependent variance in a beta-binomial model of differential abundance of T-cell clones. There were about ten healthy donors in the training cohort, of whom 3 were female and 7 were male. An age range of roughly 29 to 65 years, with an average of 43 years, was recorded for the donors. Whole blood was collected from each healthy donor at three time points spaced around 2 weeks apart and obtained from a commercial supplier. For immunosequencing, genomic DNA was extracted from whole blood that had not been sorted. General conclusions and limits of the study: Across all healthy-donor time intervals, the beta-binomial model significantly cut both the number of clones called differentially abundant and the false-positive rate. Between technical replicates the binomial model flagged about 1.2 differentially abundant clones, whereas over about 2 weeks the binomial model flagged about 15 and over approximately four weeks 19 to 20. The authors expected that over much longer intervals, such as months to years, biological variance in healthy repertoires might increase even further. Variance in clone template counts between approximately 2-week samples significantly increased with total template count across all healthy donors.

TCRbeta CDR3 regions were profiled with the immunoSEQ Assay using bias-controlled multiplex PCR amplification of genomic DNA. On the authors' methods: To quantify the absolute abundance of each unique TCRbeta CDR3 region, the sequences were collapsed and filtered. Differential abundance was assessed using a binomial (Fisher-equivalent) model and a beta-binomial model in which time-dependent variance fitted from healthy donors was added. Clones with fewer than 5 combined templates were excluded, and clones with Benjamini-Hochberg FDR below 0.01 were called differentially abundant. In the beta-binomial model, variance was expressed as a function of the total template count across the two samples, in the form v = (b*log(k)+a)^2. Sourced from immuneACCESS, this table was stored by TCRdb with only in-frame sequences that have V and J called. A share of the clones is absent; for the studies checked, an unresolved V gene accounts for under half, and the remainder has no known explanation. V and J calls and clone size are those listed in that table; D and trimming were worked out from the DNA. This sample is represented by about 110,000 clones; about nine tenths of them were singletons. Around 8.2% of the sample comes from the top ten.

As concerns this clone: The target of this receptor is not known. No base quality values were provided; no much bigger clone lies one nucleotide off.

Unmatched junction bases come to 4, with V trimmed by 5 bases and J by 1 base. The germline V gene (reference sequence) yields PRHDT for CDR1 and FYEKMQ for CDR2. The CDR3 sequence holds 14 residues, the cysteine and phenylalanine included. CDR3 DNA is the only sequence kept; it has 42 bases, read in frame from the first base. The sequence was obtained from a person between 18 and 75 years old in good health. Specimen: blood. The chain couples TRBV13 to TRBJ1-1, with 7 bases aligning to TRBD1. DNA sequence: TGTGCCAGCAGCCCCCGACAGGGGAACACTGAAGCTTTCTTT. Translated, it gives CASSPRQGNTEAFF. Here the CDR3 is joined to the reference TRBV13 and TRBJ1-1 genes, and the full variable domain is: AAGVIQSPRHLIKEKRETATLKCYPIPRHDTVYWYQQGPGQDPQFLISFYEKMQSDKGSIPDRFSAQQFSDYHSELNMSSLELGDSALYFCASSPRQGNTEAFFGQGTRLTVV.